What follows describes a single T cell receptor (beta chain). The sample originates from a study of blood T cell repertoires in COVID-19. Study in general: Material from acute and convalescent COVID-19 was sourced from the United States, Italy and Spain. PBMCs, B-cell-depleted T cells, or T cells were the source of the cDNA or gDNA that made up the material.

In the source study's methods: Nucleated cell number was recorded as an estimate derived from reference gene primer amplification. Assay used: immunoSEQ multiplex PCR; TCRdb lists only in-frame clones, some missing. From that table come the V and J calls and clone size; the DNA was used to work out D and trimming. The table includes about 130,000 clones, over 60% detected once. CDR1 is SGHRS and CDR2 is YFSETQ in the germline V gene. V was clipped by 0 bases and J by 5 bases, with 15 bases between them. CDR3 size: 16 residues. This sequence originates from a woman in her 70s with acute or convalescent COVID-19. Sequences were obtained from peripheral blood. The chain combines TRBV5-1 with TRBJ1-5; perhaps TRBD1 as D (6 bases). The CDR3: CASSLVPGATDQPQHF. The CDR3 DNA reads as TGCGCCAGCAGCTTGGTTCCAGGGGCCACGGATCAGCCCCAGCATTTT.